This record covers a single T cell receptor (beta chain). As yet, its antigen is unknown. This record belongs to a study of cytomegalovirus exposure and HLA in healthy donors. General study results and limits: According to a later analysis, TCR clusters from the first cohort tended to co-occur in the 120 or so validation repertoires. Generally TCR sequences proved uncommon, though certain public TCRs appeared in numerous donors.

Germline V CDR1 and CDR2: MGHRA, YSYEKL. V was pared by 0 bases and J by 0 bases, with 14 bases between. CDR3 length: 17 amino acids. This table comes from immunoSEQ multiplex PCR, and its TCRdb copy is limited to in-frame clones, with some not included. The table includes 60,000 or so clones, around 94% detected once. This clonotype was obtained from a man aged 18 to 30 in good health and CMV-seronegative. The V call is TRBV4-1, the J call TRBJ1-1, with D unresolved. The sequenced sample consisted of PBMCs. CDR3 in amino acids: CASSQDPGVRVNTEAFF. CDR3 sequence (DNA): TGCGCCAGCAGCCAAGATCCCGGCGTTCGGGTGAACACTGAAGCTTTCTTT.